The next 10 T cell receptor beta chains were all read from a single sample in a study of blood T cells in healthy people across ages. For the second PCR, which ran for about 6 to 11 cycles, a sample-barcoded 5' primer and a J-beta primer mix were used. MiXCR was run by TCRdb on the 5' RACE reads, yielding one entry per CDR3 protein. The sample holds about 930,000 distinct CDR3 sequences; 25% to 35% are singletons and the top ten take 9.5% to 13%. The same sample was also used in a study of T cells of mothers and their children.

Sequencing was done on a sample of blood. The receptors shown here come from a woman aged 40 to 49 in good health.

V is TRBV5-1 and J is TRBJ1-2; D gene unclear. Germline V gene sequence: CDR1 SGHRS, CDR2 YFSETQ. CDR3 length equals 12 residues. V was pared by 5 bases and J by 0 bases, with 5 bases between. The CDR3 DNA is TGCGCCAGCAGGAAATCTAACTATGGCTACACCTTC. Translation: CASRKSNYGYTF.

This clonotype occurred a few times. The chain links TRBV4-1 to TRBJ1-4; TRBD1 matches at 9 bases. The CDR3 runs to 16 residues. Germline V CDR1 and CDR2: MGHRA, YSYEKL. Trimming removed 0 bases from V and 8 bases from J; junction bases left unmatched: 7. CDR3 sequence reads: CASSQDVTGGKEKLFF. In nucleotides, the CDR3 is TGCGCCAGCAGCCAAGACGTGACAGGGGGTAAAGAAAAACTGTTTTTT.

The rearrangement joins TRBV12-3 or TRBV12-4 to TRBJ2-3; D is unresolved. Deletions cut 8 bases from V and 2 bases from J, with 8 bases between. CDR3 length: 12 amino acids. CDR3 DNA: TGTGCCAGCCGGGCCCCCACAGATACGCAGTATTTT. This sequence encodes CASRAPTDTQYF.

This clonotype was seen many times. The chain carries TRBV5-1 and TRBJ2-7; D perhaps matches TRBD1 (5 bases). Germline values: CDR1 SGHRS, CDR2 YFSETQ. This CDR3 region has 13 residues. V lost 2 bases to trimming and J lost 3 bases, with 9 bases between them. The CDR3 nucleotides read TGCGCCAGCAGCTTTGACAGTTACTACGAGCAGTACTTC. Translation gives CASSFDSYYEQYF.

This clonotype was detected ten times or more. The J gene is TRBJ1-1, the V gene TRBV29-1, with 10 bases lining up with TRBD1. V shed 6 bases, J shed 4 bases, and the junction held 5 bases outside the gene matches. This CDR3 has 13 amino acids. In germline, CDR1 is SQVTM, CDR2 ANQGSEA. The CDR3 coding sequence is TGCAGCGTCAGGGACAGGGGCGGCACTGAAGCTTTCTTT. Translating gives CSVRDRGGTEAFF.

J is TRBJ1-2 and V is TRBV9, with 8 bases lining up with TRBD1. This CDR3 has 14 amino acids. With V trimmed by 0 bases and J by 8 bases, 6 bases remained unmatched. Looked up from germline, CDR1 is SGDLS and CDR2 is YYNGEE. The CDR3 spells CASSVETGVYGYTF. CDR3 sequence (DNA): TGTGCCAGCAGCGTAGAGACAGGGGTGTACGGCTACACCTTC.

The chain joins TRBV29-1 to TRBJ1-2, with 7 nucleotides matching TRBD1. The length of the CDR3 is 10 residues. CDR1 is SQVTM and CDR2 is ANQGSEA in the germline V gene. With 4 bases clipped from V and 8 bases from J, the junction kept 1 base outside the gene matches. CDR3 nucleotide sequence: TGCAGCGTTGCGACAGGGGGCTACACCTTC. Protein product: CSVATGGYTF.

This clonotype came up a few times. The gene calls are TRBV20-1 and TRBJ2-5; D is unresolved. Trimming stripped 4 bases from V and 2 bases from J, with 11 bases between. The CDR3 is 13 amino acids. The V gene's germline CDR1 is DFQATT and CDR2 SNEGSKA (reference sequence). The CDR3 loop reads CSANGDTQETQYF. CDR3 DNA: TGCAGTGCTAACGGAGATACACAAGAGACCCAGTACTTC.

This clonotype was seen a few times. This clone may be a read error of a much larger clone one base away. The chain carries TRBV5-1 and TRBJ1-6, with no clear D. The CDR3 totals 12 residues. Germline loops: CDR1 SGHRS, CDR2 YFSETQ. CDR3 protein: CASRTENSPRHF. In DNA form, the CDR3 reads TGCGCCAGTCGGACGGAGAATTCACCCCGCCACTTT.

The gene calls are TRBV18 and TRBJ2-5, with D perhaps matching TRBD2 (5 bases). Trimming pared 3 bases from V and 2 bases from J, leaving 10 bases between. This CDR3 has 14 residues. Germline CDR1 and CDR2: KGHSH and LQKENI. In DNA form, the CDR3 reads TGTGCCAGCTCACCGGTCGGGATACAAGAGACCCAGTACTTC. Protein: CASSPVGIQETQYF. Variable domain in full (rest from reference TRBV18 and TRBJ2-5): NAGVMQNPRHLVRRRGQEARLRCSPMKGHSHVYWYRQLPEEGLKFMVYLQKENIIDESGMPKERFSAEFPKEGPSILRIQQVVRGDSAAYFCASSPVGIQETQYFGPGTRLLVL.